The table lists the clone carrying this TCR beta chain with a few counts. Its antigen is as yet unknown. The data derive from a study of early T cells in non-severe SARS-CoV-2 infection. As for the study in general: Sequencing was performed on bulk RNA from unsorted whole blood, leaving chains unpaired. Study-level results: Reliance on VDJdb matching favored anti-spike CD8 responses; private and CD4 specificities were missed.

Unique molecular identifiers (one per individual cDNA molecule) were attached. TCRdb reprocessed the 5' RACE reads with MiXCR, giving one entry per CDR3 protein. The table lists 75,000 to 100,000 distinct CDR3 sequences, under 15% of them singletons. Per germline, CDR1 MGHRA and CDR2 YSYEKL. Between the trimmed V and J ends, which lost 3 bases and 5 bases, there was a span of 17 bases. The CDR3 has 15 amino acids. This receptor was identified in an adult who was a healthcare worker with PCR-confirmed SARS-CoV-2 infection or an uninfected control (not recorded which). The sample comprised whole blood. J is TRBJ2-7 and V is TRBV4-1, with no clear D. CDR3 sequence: CASSQNSLYIDEQYF. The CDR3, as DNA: TGCGCCAGCAGCCAGAATTCCCTCTATATAGACGAGCAGTACTTC.